This is a list of T cell receptor beta chains from one sample in a study of metastatic and nonmetastatic thyroid tumors. Through MiXCR, TCRdb re-clonotyped the PCR reads. The data show roughly 34,000 clones, less than 40% seen once. The sequencing input was tumor tissue. The receptors come from a female donor with papillary thyroid cancer or a benign thyroid nodule (not recorded which). Some clones in this sample may be carry-over from other donors' samples. Each CDR3 is given with its conserved first and last residue. The order of the fields is CDR3 DNA, CDR3 protein, J gene, V gene, D gene, clone size. A D gene is named only where the DNA matches it firmly. A row's size may be missing; if present it is once, few, many or a size class.

TGCGCCAGCAGCTTGGAACCGAGGCAGGCGACCTCTAACTATGGCTACACCTTC	CASSLEPRQATSNYGYTF	TRBJ1-2	TRBV5-1	NA	NA
TGTGCCAGCAGTCCCCAGGGAACGCAAGAGACCCAGTACTTC	CASSPQGTQETQYF	TRBJ2-5	TRBV12-3/TRBV12-4	NA	NA
TGTGCCAGCAGCAATAATTCACCCCTCCACTTT	CASSNNSPLHF	TRBJ1-6	TRBV3-1	NA	NA
TGTGCCAGCAGTGGGACAAATGATTACGAGCAGTACTTC	CASSGTNDYEQYF	TRBJ2-7	TRBV2	NA	few
TGTGCCAGCAGCTCCCGTACAGGGAGGGACTATGGCTACACCTTC	CASSSRTGRDYGYTF	TRBJ1-2	TRBV9	NA	NA
TGTGCCAGCAGTCACTCGGTGGGCGTCATCCGCTACGAGCAGTACTTC	CASSHSVGVIRYEQYF	TRBJ2-7	TRBV3-1	NA	NA
TGTGCCAGCAGTGAGACCGAGGTGGCTGAAAAACTGTTTTTT	CASSETEVAEKLFF	TRBJ1-4	TRBV2	NA	medium-sized
TGTGCCAGCAGTGACTCTGACAGTGGGACTGAAGCTTTCTTT	CASSDSDSGTEAFF	TRBJ1-1	TRBV6-4	NA	NA
TGTGCCACTTCATTGAGCGGGAGTAATGAGCAGTACTTC	CATSLSGSNEQYF	TRBJ2-7	TRBV12-3/TRBV12-4	TRBD2	few
TGTGCCAGCAGTGAACATACAGGGGGGAATAATCAGCCCCAGCATTTT	CASSEHTGGNNQPQHF	TRBJ1-5	TRBV6-1	TRBD1	medium-sized
TGTGCCACGAGGCTGGTTGGTAATTCACCCCTCCACTTT	CATRLVGNSPLHF	TRBJ1-6	TRBV3-1	NA	few
TGCAGTGCTAGAGATCCGGGACAGGGGGCCTTGGGGGCCAACGTCCTGACTTTC	CSARDPGQGALGANVLTF	TRBJ2-6	TRBV20-1	TRBD1	few
TGTGCCAGTAGTATAGGTCTAGCGGGAGGTCGGTCCTACAATGAGCAGTTCTTC	CASSIGLAGGRSYNEQFF	TRBJ2-1	TRBV19	TRBD2	NA
TGTGCCAGCAGCCGCGGGGCTAGCGCCTCCTACGAGCAGTACTTC	CASSRGASASYEQYF	TRBJ2-7	TRBV3-1	NA	NA
TGCAGCGTTGACGAGGCGATCTCCACTGAAGCTTTCTTT	CSVDEAISTEAFF	TRBJ1-1	TRBV29-1	NA	NA
TGTGCCAGCAGTCCCTTAGTAGGCGCTAGCGGGAGGTCCTACGAGCAGTACTTC	CASSPLVGASGRSYEQYF	TRBJ2-7	TRBV28	TRBD2	few
TGTGCCAGCAGTTTATCTATAAAACCATGGAGTAAAGAGCAGTACTTC	CASSLSIKPWSKEQYF	TRBJ2-7	TRBV28	NA	few
TGTGCCAGCAGTTCCCCGGGCGGGAGCTTAAGGAACAATGAGCAGTTCTTC	CASSSPGGSLRNNEQFF	TRBJ2-1	TRBV6-5	TRBD2	NA